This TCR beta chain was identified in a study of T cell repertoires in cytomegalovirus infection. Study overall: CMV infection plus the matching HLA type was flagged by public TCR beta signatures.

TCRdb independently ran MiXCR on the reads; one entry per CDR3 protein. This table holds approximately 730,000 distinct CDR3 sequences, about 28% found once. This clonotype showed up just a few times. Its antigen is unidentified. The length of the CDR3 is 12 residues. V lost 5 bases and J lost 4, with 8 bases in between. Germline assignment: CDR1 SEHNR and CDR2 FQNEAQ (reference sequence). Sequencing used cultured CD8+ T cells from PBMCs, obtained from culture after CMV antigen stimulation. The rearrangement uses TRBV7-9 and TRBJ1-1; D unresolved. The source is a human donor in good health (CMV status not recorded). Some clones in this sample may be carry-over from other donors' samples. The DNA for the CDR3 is TGTGCCAGCAGCCCCGATTTCACTGAAGCTTTCTTT. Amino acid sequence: CASSPDFTEAFF.